This T cell receptor beta chain was recorded in a study of OX40 agonist ivuxolimab in advanced cancers. Study-wide background: The dose of intravenous ivuxolimab that patients received every 2 weeks ranged from 0.01 to 10 mg/kg. Partial responses were achieved by three patients: one hepatocellular carcinoma, two cutaneous melanoma.

TCRdb's table, derived via immunoSEQ multiplex PCR, lists solely in-frame clones and lacks some. The repertoire holds around 950 clones, 75% seen once, with around 26% in the top ten. Per germline, CDR1 LNHDA and CDR2 SQIVND (reference sequence). Between the trimmed V and J ends, which lost 3 bases and 6 bases, there was a span of 9 bases. This CDR3 is built from 13 residues. The V and J genes are TRBV19 and TRBJ1-5; D is unclear. The clonotype was recovered from an adult with an advanced solid tumor such as melanoma, head and neck, liver or kidney cancer. Sequencing used CD4+ or CD8+ T cells sorted from blood, obtained in a trial of the OX40 agonist ivuxolimab. The CDR3 is CASSILKAQPQHF. The CDR3 coding sequence is TGTGCCAGTAGTATCCTGAAAGCTCAGCCCCAGCATTTT.